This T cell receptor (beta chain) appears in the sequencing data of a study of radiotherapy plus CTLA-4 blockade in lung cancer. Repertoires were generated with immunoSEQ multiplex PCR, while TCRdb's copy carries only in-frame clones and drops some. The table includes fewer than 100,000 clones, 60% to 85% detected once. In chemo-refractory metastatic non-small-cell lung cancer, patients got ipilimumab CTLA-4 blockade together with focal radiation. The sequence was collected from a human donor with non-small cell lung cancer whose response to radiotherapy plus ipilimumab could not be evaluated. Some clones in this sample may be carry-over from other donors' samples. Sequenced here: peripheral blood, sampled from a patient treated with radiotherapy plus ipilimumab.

DNA of the CDR3: TGTGCCAGCAGTGTAAACACAGGGAGCACTGAAGCTTTCTTT. Translating gives CASSVNTGSTEAFF. V and J are TRBV6-1 and TRBJ1-1; a possible D gene is TRBD1 (6 bases). Trimming cost V 4 bases and J 4 bases, with 13 bases left between them. The CDR3 contains 14 residues. The germline CDR1 and CDR2 sequences are MNHNS and SASEGT.